The 3 T cell receptor beta chains below come from one sample, sequenced in a study of shared clonotypes between healthy human individuals (dated by TCRdb to the early 2020s). The method behind the library was the immunoSEQ multiplex PCR assay. Imported from immuneACCESS, the table was reduced by TCRdb to in-frame sequences with V and J called. These copies leave out some clones; in studies compared against another copy, an unresolved V gene accounts for under half, and the cause of the remainder is not known. For this sample there are about 2.2 million clones; over 85% appear just once. Of the sample, roughly 1.7% is held by the ten largest clones. CD8 naive samples were CD45RO-negative cells positively selected for CCR7, giving a CD45RA+CCR7+ population that excluded TemRA cells. Material: naive CD8+ T cells from PBMCs. Explained via the paper, the cell subset or site label denotes: CD45RA+CCR7+. Receptor source: a man between 18 and 29 years old in good health. Some clones in this sample may be carry-over from other donors' samples.

A single count supports this clone. The V gene is TRBV4-1, the J gene TRBJ1-1; no reliable D call. The length of the CDR3 is 15 residues. Between the trimmed V and J ends, which lost 4 bases and 1 base, there was a span of 13 bases. Germline CDR1 is MGHRA and CDR2 is YSYEKL. The CDR3 here is CASSPFTYRNTEAFF. The CDR3 coding sequence is TGCGCCAGCAGCCCCTTTACTTACAGGAACACTGAAGCTTTCTTT.

In its sample, this clone was seen a few times. The germline gene is not matched at one end of the junction; a read error may be the cause. This chain links TRBV30 with TRBJ1-1; no definite D call. Germline V gene data show CDR1 as GTSNPN and CDR2 as SVGIG (reference sequence). The CDR3 totals 11 residues. The CDR3 spells CAWSGGPEAFF. The CDR3 nucleotides read TGTGCCTGGAGTGGAGGTCCTGAGGCTTTCTTT.

This rearrangement joins TRBV7-9 to TRBJ2-7, with D unresolved. V lost 2 bases, J lost 2 bases, and 10 bases lay in between. CDR3 length equals 14 residues. The V gene's germline CDR1 is SEHNR and CDR2 FQNEAQ (reference sequence). The CDR3 nucleotides are TGTGCCAGCAGCTTAATCGGACCCACCTACGAGCAGTACTTC. Residues: CASSLIGPTYEQYF.